This passage covers 25 T cell receptor beta chains from one sample sequenced in a study of molecular identifiers for immune sequencing clone quantification (dated by TCRdb to about 2018). Receptor amplification or capture employed PCR. The data were produced on an Illumina HiSeq 4000. The raw public reads went through TCRdb reprocessing: fastp at Q25, MiXCR clone calling, in-frame beta chains kept. Records with the same CDR3 protein are collapsed into one entry carrying the most frequent genes and DNA. The sample contains roughly 320,000 distinct CDR3 sequences, 20% to 25% of them found a single time. Approximately 0.84% of the sample is in the top ten clones. The sequencing input was naive CD8+ T cells from blood, with Jurkat cell RNA spiked in. The cell subset or site label corresponds to: FACS-sorted CD8+CD4-CCR7+CD45RA+ naive T cells. The origin of the receptors is a human donor in good health. Some libraries in this study had Jurkat cell RNA spiked in.

The table lists this clonotype with many counts. This sequence joins TRBV7-6 and TRBJ2-1; D not resolved. The germline V gene has CDR1 SGHVS and CDR2 FNYEAQ. The CDR3 covers 14 residues. V lost 3 bases and J 0 bases, leaving 6 bases between the germline ends. The CDR3 is CASSLESSYNEQFF. CDR3 bases: TGTGCCAGCAGCTTGGAGAGCTCCTACAATGAGCAGTTCTTC.

The rearrangement joins TRBV3-1 to TRBJ2-2, with unresolved D. The V and J ends lost 0 bases and 1 base respectively, with 6 bases between them. The germline CDR1 and CDR2 sequences are LGHDT and YNNKEL (reference sequence). This CDR3 spans 15 amino acids. CDR3 in amino acids: CASSQELGNTGELFF. The CDR3 DNA is TGTGCCAGCAGCCAAGAGCTAGGGAACACCGGGGAGCTGTTTTTT.

This clonotype was counted at least ten times. V usage is TRBV20-1 and J usage is TRBJ2-7; TRBD2 aligns across 10 bases. The V gene end was trimmed by 4 bases and the J gene end by 4 bases; junction bases not matched to a gene: 10. Per the germline V gene, CDR1 is DFQATT and CDR2 is SNEGSKA (reference sequence). There are 15 residues in the CDR3. CDR3 nucleotides: TGCAGTGCTATCAGACTAGCGGGTAGATATTACGAGCAGTACTTC. Translating gives CSAIRLAGRYYEQYF.

In regard to this clonotype: One junction end disagrees with the germline gene, perhaps due to a read error. J is TRBJ2-4 and V is TRBV11-2; D is ambiguous. Germline loops: CDR1 SGHAT, CDR2 FQNNGV. This CDR3 spans 17 amino acids. CDR3 region: CASGLGSVGIAKNIQYF. For the CDR3, the DNA is TGTGCCAGCGGCTTGGGGTCGGTGGGGATAGCCAAAAACATTCAGTACTTC.

The sample holds many counts of this clonotype. The chain is built from TRBV6-5 and TRBJ1-5, with TRBD1 as a possible D gene (5 bases). The germline V gene has CDR1 MNHEY and CDR2 SVGAGI. Trimming shortened V by 8 bases and J by 3 bases, and 11 bases separated the two germline ends. There are 13 residues in the CDR3. CDR3: CASAGTINQPQHF. The DNA for the CDR3 is TGTGCCAGCGCCGGGACCATCAATCAGCCCCAGCATTTT.

This clonotype was detected ten times or more. The chain carries TRBV14 and TRBJ2-1; TRBD1 is a possible D gene (6 bases). CDR1 is SGHDN and CDR2 is FVKESK in the germline V gene. CDR3 length equals 16 residues. The V and J ends lost 3 bases and 8 bases respectively, with 20 bases between them. The CDR3 sequence: CASSHRTDGFYDEQFF. CDR3 nucleotides: TGTGCCAGCAGCCACCGGACAGACGGCTTCTATGATGAGCAGTTCTTC.

As concerns this clonotype: A much more abundant neighbour one base away suggests this may be a read error. The chain uses TRBV7-9 and TRBJ1-1, with no clear D. V was shortened by 5 bases and J by 1 base, with 20 bases between the two germline ends. CDR1 is SEHNR and CDR2 is FQNEAQ in the germline V gene (reference sequence). The CDR3 spans 17 residues. CDR3 nucleotide sequence: TGTGCCAGCAGCGGGATGGGCAGGATTAAATGGAACACTGAAGCTTTCTTT. It specifies CASSGMGRIKWNTEAFF.

As for this clonotype: At one end, the junction sequence differs from germline, possibly due to a read error. The chain recombines TRBV7-9 with TRBJ1-1, with D hard to call. This CDR3 is built from 15 residues. Germline V gene data show CDR1 as SEHNR and CDR2 as FQNEAQ (reference sequence). CDR3 residues: CASSSFVGANTGAFF. CDR3 DNA sequence: TGTGCCAGCAGCTCATTCGTGGGCGCCAACACTGGAGCTTTCTTT.

Ten or more counts support this clonotype. The chain has TRBV4-1 and TRBJ1-5, with unresolved D. Germline CDR1 and CDR2: MGHRA and YSYEKL. CDR3 size: 13 residues. The V end lost 0 bases, the J end lost 7 bases, and 7 bases lay between the germline ends. CDR3 protein: CASSQDPGQPQHF. In DNA form, the CDR3 reads TGCGCCAGCAGCCAAGATCCGGGGCAGCCCCAGCATTTT.

This clonotype was found many times. The chain uses TRBV29-1 and TRBJ2-3; D not certain. V shed 6 bases and J shed 3 bases, with 10 bases lying between them. The CDR3 is 12 residues long. The germline gives CDR1 SQVTM, CDR2 ANQGSEA. The CDR3 loop is CSVTQITDTQYF. CDR3 bases: TGCAGCGTCACACAGATTACAGATACGCAGTATTTT.

On this clonotype: With a much larger clone just one base away, this may be a read error. The rearrangement joins TRBV2 to TRBJ2-7; D is tentatively TRBD1 or TRBD2 (5 bases each). This CDR3 spans 14 amino acids. The germline CDR1 and CDR2 sequences are SNHLY and FYNNEI. V lost 7 bases to trimming and J lost 3 bases, with 16 bases between them. CDR3 region: CASTARDGLYEQYF. The DNA of the CDR3 is TGTGCCAGCACCGCGAGGGACGGCCTCTACGAGCAGTACTTC.

This clonotype was found many times. This chain uses TRBV6-2 or TRBV6-3 with TRBJ2-5, with TRBD1 matching 7 bases. The CDR3 loop spans 13 amino acids. CDR1 MNHEY and CDR2 SVGEGT come from the germline V gene. V trimming: 8 bases; J trimming: 3 bases; junction bases outside the gene matches: 6. This CDR3 reads CASEEQGKETQYF. Written as DNA, the CDR3 is TGTGCCAGCGAGGAACAGGGGAAAGAGACCCAGTACTTC.

This clonotype was found many times. The rearrangement joins TRBV7-8 to TRBJ2-7, with no clear D. The CDR3 has 15 amino acids. CDR1 is SGHVS and CDR2 is FQNEAQ in the germline V gene. V lost 3 bases to trimming and J lost 4 bases, with 16 bases between them. This CDR3 is CASSFPGFANYEQYF. The CDR3 DNA is TGTGCCAGCAGCTTTCCCGGCTTTGCGAATTACGAGCAGTACTTC.

This clonotype was found many times. The chain is built from TRBV5-4 and TRBJ2-7, with 8 bases that match TRBD1. In germline, CDR1 is SGHNT, CDR2 YYREEE (reference sequence). CDR3 length: 15 residues. J lost 4 bases, V lost 3 bases, and 9 bases had no gene match. The CDR3 DNA follows: TGTGCCAGCAGCTACGGGTTGGACAGGGTTTACGAGCAGTACTTC. Amino acids: CASSYGLDRVYEQYF.

Of note for this clonotype: A much larger clone sits a single nucleotide away, making a read error possible. This chain connects TRBV7-9 to TRBJ2-7, with D unclear. Germline assignment: CDR1 SEHNR and CDR2 FQNEAQ (reference sequence). The CDR3 has 11 amino acids. The DNA of the CDR3 is TGTGCCAACAGCTCCGGACCGGAGCAGTACTTC. It is translated as CANSSGPEQYF.

This clonotype was seen many times. This chain links TRBV7-9 with TRBJ1-4; 8 positions match TRBD1. The CDR3 is 13 residues long. After removal of 5 bases from V and 5 bases from J, the junction contained 1 base not matched to a gene. Germline CDR1 and CDR2: SEHNR and FQNEAQ (reference sequence). CDR3 DNA sequence: TGTGCCAGCAGCCGGACAGGGAATGAAAAACTGTTTTTT. Its translation is CASSRTGNEKLFF.

Turning to this clonotype: As the CDR3 is not closed by the conserved phenylalanine or tryptophan, this likely results from a read error. This chain connects TRBV10-3 to TRBJ2-7; D tentatively reads TRBD1 or TRBD2 (6 bases each). CDR3 length: 16 amino acids. V shed 4 bases and J shed 1 base, with 17 bases lying between them. Germline CDR1 is ENHRY and CDR2 is SYGVKD. The CDR3, as DNA: TGTGCCATCAGTGCTGAAGGGGGGATGGATTCCTACGAGCAGTACCTC. The encoded protein is CAISAEGGMDSYEQYL.

The rearrangement uses TRBV12-3 or TRBV12-4 and TRBJ1-3; D is uncertain. Trimming shortened V by 6 bases and J by 2 bases, and 14 bases separated the two germline ends. The CDR3 consists of 15 residues. The CDR3 sequence: CASRHVVGPGNTIYF. Here the CDR3 DNA reads TGTGCCAGCAGGCACGTTGTCGGCCCTGGAAACACCATATATTTT.

This clonotype was counted many times. J is TRBJ1-2 and V is TRBV7-9, with TRBD1 matching over 12 bases. The CDR3 extends over 13 amino acids. Trimming removed 4 bases from V and 8 bases from J; junction bases left unmatched: 2. Germline V CDR1 and CDR2: SEHNR, FQNEAQ (reference sequence). The CDR3 DNA reads as TGTGCCAGCAGCTGGGACAGGGGGCGCGGCTACACCTTC. This sequence encodes CASSWDRGRGYTF.

This clonotype was detected many times. The V call is TRBV28, the J call TRBJ2-2, with D perhaps being TRBD1 or TRBD2 (5 bases each). With 10 bases removed from V and 0 bases from J, the gap between germline ends came to 12 bases. This CDR3 region has 14 residues. Germline V CDR1 and CDR2: MDHEN, SYDVKM. CDR3 DNA: TGTGCCATCCCGGGACCCTCGAACACCGGGGAGCTGTTTTTT. Translating gives CAIPGPSNTGELFF.

Comment on this clonotype: A much larger clone differs from this one at a single base, so this may be a read error. The chain is built from TRBV4-3 and TRBJ2-7; 7 bases fit TRBD2. The CDR3 covers 17 residues. J lost 4 bases, V lost 0 bases, and 12 bases had no gene match. Germline V gene lookup returns CDR1 LGHNA and CDR2 YSLEER. The CDR3 protein is CASSQDSLARGRYEQYF. CDR3 nucleotide sequence: TGCGCCAGCAGCCAAGATTCACTAGCGAGAGGACGGTACGAGCAGTACTTC.

This chain uses TRBV6-2 or TRBV6-3 with TRBJ2-7; TRBD2 matches at 11 bases. V lost 6 bases, J lost 3 bases, and 7 bases stayed unmatched. The CDR3 runs to 15 residues. Germline CDR1 and CDR2: MNHEY and SVGEGT. The CDR3, as DNA: TGTGCCAGCAGGGGCCCGGGACTAGCGGACTACGAGCAGTACTTC. Protein product: CASRGPGLADYEQYF.

This clonotype was observed at least ten times. This rearrangement joins TRBV6-5 to TRBJ2-7; D is possibly TRBD2 (6 bases). The germline gives CDR1 MNHEY, CDR2 SVGAGI. V lost 1 base to trimming and J lost 6 bases, with 16 bases between them. The CDR3 consists of 15 residues. CDR3 sequence: CASSYYRGADGEQYF. CDR3 bases: TGTGCCAGCAGTTACTATCGCGGGGCTGACGGCGAGCAGTACTTC.

In the case of this clonotype: A junction end diverges from the germline sequence, so it may reflect a read error. The J gene is TRBJ2-1, the V gene TRBV11-2; D perhaps matches TRBD1 (7 bases). The V gene's germline CDR1 is SGHAT and CDR2 FQNNGV. The length of the CDR3 is 16 residues. The DNA of the CDR3 is TGTACCAGCAGCTCGCCCAGGGGGGTGGCTGGAGACGAGCAGTTCTTC. Translated: CTSSSPRGVAGDEQFF.

This clonotype was seen at least ten times. The rearrangement joins TRBV29-1 to TRBJ1-3, with D possibly TRBD1 on 6 matching bases. V shed 4 bases and J shed 2 bases, with 9 bases lying between them. In germline, CDR1 is SQVTM, CDR2 ANQGSEA. The CDR3 is made up of 13 amino acids. CDR3 nucleotides: TGCAGCGTTGTCGGGGGCCCTGGAAACACCATATATTTT. Its protein is CSVVGGPGNTIYF.